These 20 T cell receptor beta chains came from one sample sequenced in a study of PD-1 blockade in classical Hodgkin lymphoma. Only in-frame clones appear in the TCRdb table, and some are missing; sequencing was by immunoSEQ multiplex PCR. In the table there are about 150,000 clones, 78% of which are singletons. All patients relapsed after autologous stem cell transplantation, and brentuximab vedotin exposure varied. Specimen: peripheral blood mononuclear cells (PBMCs), collected before the second cycle of nivolumab. The receptors originated from a human donor with classical Hodgkin lymphoma.

The chain joins TRBV11-2 to TRBJ2-7; tentative D call: TRBD2 (6 bases). CDR3 length equals 16 residues. Germline values: CDR1 SGHAT, CDR2 FQNNGV. Trimming removed 3 bases from V and 2 bases from J, with 17 bases in between. The CDR3 spells CASSFSTGTGTYEQYF. In DNA, the CDR3 is TGTGCCAGCAGCTTCTCGACCGGGACTGGAACCTACGAGCAGTACTTC. Full variable domain (missing parts from reference TRBV11-2 and TRBJ2-7): EAGVAQSPRYKIIEKRQSVAFWCNPISGHATLYWYQQILGQGPKLLIQFQNNGVVDDSQLPKDRFSAERLKGVDSTLKIQPAKLEDSAVYLCASSFSTGTGTYEQYFGPGTRLTVT.

For this clone: A much larger clone differs from this one at a single base, so this may be a read error. This same CDR3 is encoded by further DNA sequences in the sample. The CDR3: CASSLSRQGANYGYTF. CDR3 coding DNA: TGCGCCAGCAGCTTATCTAGACAGGGGGCTAACTATGGCTACACCTTC. The gene calls are TRBV5-1 and TRBJ1-2; TRBD1 aligns across 9 bases. Germline V gene data show CDR1 as SGHRS and CDR2 as YFSETQ. The CDR3 consists of 16 residues. Germline trimming cut 2 bases from V and 0 bases from J; bases unmatched to any gene: 5.

V and J are TRBV6-5 and TRBJ1-6; the match to TRBD1 covers 8 bases. V shed 6 bases and J 6 bases; nucleotides not matched to a gene: 4. The CDR3 sequence is 14 residues long. The germline V gene has CDR1 MNHEY and CDR2 SVGAGI. DNA of the CDR3: TGTGCCAGCAGCCGGACAGGGATTAATTCACCCCTCCACTTT. This gives the protein CASSRTGINSPLHF.

This clone was counted a few times. V is TRBV10-3 and J is TRBJ2-3; D perhaps matches TRBD1 (5 bases). Trimming removed 3 bases at V and 2 bases at J, with 9 bases between. The CDR3 has 14 amino acids. CDR1 and CDR2 from the germline V gene are ENHRY and SYGVKD. The CDR3 protein is CAISDWTNTDTQYF. CDR3 coding DNA: TGTGCCATCAGTGACTGGACAAACACAGATACGCAGTATTTT.

The chain joins TRBV5-1 to TRBJ2-3; D may match TRBD1 or TRBD2 (5 bases each). Trimming removed 4 bases from V and 8 bases from J, with 23 bases in between. Germline V CDR1 and CDR2: SGHRS, YFSETQ. This CDR3 region has 16 residues. CDR3 region: CASSAGGRSGTGTQYF. CDR3 bases: TGCGCCAGCAGCGCGGGTGGGAGATCCGGGACGGGTACGCAGTATTTT.

This chain links TRBV7-9 with TRBJ2-3; 10 nucleotides align to TRBD2. Looked up from germline, CDR1 is SEHNR and CDR2 is FQNEAQ (reference sequence). This CDR3 has 15 residues. V lost 2 bases, J lost 2 bases, and 1 base stayed unmatched. CDR3 in amino acids: CASSLTSGNTDTQYF. Here the CDR3 DNA reads TGTGCCAGCAGCTTAACTAGCGGGAACACAGATACGCAGTATTTT.

The J gene is TRBJ2-3, the V gene TRBV23-1; D unresolved. TRBV23-1 is flagged as an ORF with uncertain function. Deletions cut 2 bases from V and 5 bases from J, with 5 bases between. The CDR3 contains 12 residues. The CDR3 sequence: CASSQELDTQYF. The CDR3, as DNA: TGCGCCAGCAGTCAAGAGTTAGATACGCAGTATTTT.

The rearrangement links TRBV5-1 to TRBJ1-4; no firm D call. V dropped 4 bases and J dropped 4 bases, with 5 bases sitting between them. The CDR3 has 12 amino acids. Germline V gives CDR1 SGHRS, CDR2 YFSETQ. Here the CDR3 DNA reads TGCGCCAGCAGCATGAATAATGAAAAACTGTTTTTT. The encoded protein is CASSMNNEKLFF.

The rearrangement links TRBV18 to TRBJ1-2, with unresolved D. V was clipped by 6 bases and J by 4 bases, with 12 bases between them. Germline CDR1 KGHSH, CDR2 LQKENI. This CDR3 has 13 residues. The chain's CDR3 is CASSPGEIYGYTF. In DNA form, the CDR3 reads TGTGCCAGCTCCCCGGGAGAGATCTATGGCTACACCTTC.

The chain has TRBV28 and TRBJ1-5, with TRBD1 matching 10 bases. With 1 base clipped from V and 4 bases from J, the junction kept 1 base outside the gene matches. There are 15 residues in the CDR3. Germline assignment: CDR1 MDHEN and CDR2 SYDVKM. Here the CDR3 reads CASSLSGQGNQPQHF. As DNA, the CDR3 is TGTGCCAGCAGTTTATCGGGACAGGGGAATCAGCCCCAGCATTTT.

V is TRBV7-9 and J is TRBJ1-3, with D unresolved. Germline V gene lookup returns CDR1 SEHNR and CDR2 FQNEAQ (reference sequence). V was shortened by 5 bases and J by 0 bases, with 17 bases between the two germline ends. CDR3 length equals 17 residues. CDR3 in DNA: TGTGCCAGCAGCCCCCGGGAGGGATCCACCTCTGGAAACACCATATATTTT. Its translation is CASSPREGSTSGNTIYF. Using reference TRBV7-9 and TRBJ1-3 for the parts outside the CDR3, the full variable domain is DTGVSQNPRHKITKRGQNVTFRCDPISEHNRLYWYRQTLGQGPEFLTYFQNEAQLEKSRLLSDRFSAERPKGSFSTLEIQRTEQGDSAMYLCASSPREGSTSGNTIYFGEGSWLTVV.

This clone came up a few times. The chain has TRBV4-2 and TRBJ1-6; tentatively, D is TRBD1 (6 bases). Germline values: CDR1 LGHNA, CDR2 YNFKEQ. With 3 bases removed from V and 14 bases from J, the gap between germline ends came to 17 bases. CDR3 length equals 14 residues. As DNA, the CDR3 is TGTGCCAGCAGCCAGTTGGACAGCCGGATAACCCTCCACTTT. Protein: CASSQLDSRITLHF.

This clone has a handful of counts. This chain links TRBV15 with TRBJ1-5, with D maybe TRBD1 (6 bases). Germline CDR1 LNHNV, CDR2 YYDKDF (reference sequence). Trimming cost V 0 bases and J 2 bases, with 11 bases left between them. This CDR3 spans 16 amino acids. The CDR3 here is CATSRDLGGGNQPQHF. The DNA of the CDR3 is TGTGCCACCAGCAGAGATCTAGGGGGTGGCAATCAGCCCCAGCATTTT. Filled out from reference TRBV15 and TRBJ1-5, the complete variable domain reads DAMVIQNPRYQVTQFGKPVTLSCSQTLNHNVMYWYQQKSSQAPKLLFHYYDKDFNNEADTPDNFQSRRPNTSFCFLDIRSPGLGDTAMYLCATSRDLGGGNQPQHFGDGTRLSIL.

This clone is a singleton in its sample. The genes are TRBV28 and TRBJ2-2; 7 bases are a match to TRBD1. Trimming at V came to 0 bases and at J to 1 base, leaving 5 bases not matched to a gene. The CDR3 is 17 residues long. Germline CDR1 and CDR2: MDHEN and SYDVKM. The CDR3 here is CASSLWAGTENTGELFF. The DNA for the CDR3 is TGTGCCAGCAGTTTATGGGCCGGGACAGAGAACACCGGGGAGCTGTTTTTT. Based on the CDR3 plus reference TRBV28 and TRBJ2-2, the full variable domain is DVKVTQSSRYLVKRTGEKVFLECVQDMDHENMFWYRQDPGLGLRLIYFSYDVKMKEKGDIPEGYSVSREKKERFSLILESASTNQTSMYLCASSLWAGTENTGELFFGEGSRLTVL.

J is TRBJ2-5 and V is TRBV7-3, with 8 bases lining up with TRBD2. V was pared by 5 bases and J by 5 bases, with 10 bases of the junction left unmatched. This CDR3 spans 15 amino acids. CDR1 and CDR2 from the germline V gene are SGHTA and FQGTGA. The CDR3 sequence: CASSLHPGRVETQYF. The CDR3 DNA is TGTGCCAGCAGCCTCCACCCCGGGAGGGTGGAGACCCAGTACTTC. Full variable domain (outside the CDR3, taken from reference TRBV7-3 and TRBJ2-5): GAGVSQTPSNKVTEKGKYVELRCDPISGHTALYWYRQSLGQGPEFLIYFQGTGAADDSGLPNDRFFAVRPEGSVSTLKIQRTERGDSAVYLCASSLHPGRVETQYFGPGTRLLVL.

This chain joins TRBV9 and TRBJ2-7; either TRBD1 or TRBD2 may fit D (6 bases each). This CDR3 region has 15 residues. Trimming removed 0 bases at V and 3 bases at J, with 13 bases between. Germline assignment: CDR1 SGDLS and CDR2 YYNGEE. Written as DNA, the CDR3 is TGTGCCAGCAGCGTAGGTTGGGGGGCGGGCTACGAGCAGTACTTC. Encoded protein: CASSVGWGAGYEQYF.

The chain couples TRBV6-1 to TRBJ1-2; possible D gene TRBD1, 5 bases. The V and J ends lost 10 bases and 1 base respectively, with 19 bases between them. This CDR3 has 15 residues. The germline gives CDR1 MNHNS, CDR2 SASEGT. As DNA, the CDR3 is TGTGCCACCTTGGGAAAGTGGGGGTTTAACTATGGCTACACCTTC. This sequence encodes CATLGKWGFNYGYTF.

V is TRBV30 and J is TRBJ1-1; 7 bases align to TRBD1. The V gene end was trimmed by 3 bases and the J gene end by 3 bases; junction bases not matched to a gene: 7. This CDR3 comprises 14 residues. Germline-derived CDR1 and CDR2 are GTSNPN and SVGIG (reference sequence). This CDR3 is CAWRRQGRDTEAFF. The CDR3 nucleotides read TGTGCCTGGAGGCGACAGGGAAGGGACACTGAAGCTTTCTTT.

The chain joins TRBV15 to TRBJ2-1, with unresolved D. The germline V gene has CDR1 LNHNV and CDR2 YYDKDF (reference sequence). Between the trimmed V and J ends, which lost 0 bases and 7 bases, there was a span of 13 bases. This CDR3 region has 15 residues. CDR3 nucleotides: TGTGCCACCAGCAGAGATGGTCAGCTCGGGAATGAGCAGTTCTTC. Translated: CATSRDGQLGNEQFF.

V usage is TRBV2 and J usage is TRBJ2-7; 7 bases are shared with TRBD2. Per the germline V gene, CDR1 is SNHLY and CDR2 is FYNNEI. Unmatched junction bases numbered 2, after V lost 8 bases and J lost 1 base. This CDR3 has 12 residues. CDR3 DNA sequence: TGTGCCAGCGCTAGCGGATCCTACGAGCAGTACTTC. Translated, it gives CASASGSYEQYF. The full variable domain, with the rest looked up from reference TRBV2 and TRBJ2-7, is EPEVTQTPSHQVTQMGQEVILRCVPISNHLYFYWYRQILGQKVEFLVSFYNNEISEKSEIFDDQFSVERPDGSNFTLKIRSTKLEDSAMYFCASASGSYEQYFGPGTRLTVT.